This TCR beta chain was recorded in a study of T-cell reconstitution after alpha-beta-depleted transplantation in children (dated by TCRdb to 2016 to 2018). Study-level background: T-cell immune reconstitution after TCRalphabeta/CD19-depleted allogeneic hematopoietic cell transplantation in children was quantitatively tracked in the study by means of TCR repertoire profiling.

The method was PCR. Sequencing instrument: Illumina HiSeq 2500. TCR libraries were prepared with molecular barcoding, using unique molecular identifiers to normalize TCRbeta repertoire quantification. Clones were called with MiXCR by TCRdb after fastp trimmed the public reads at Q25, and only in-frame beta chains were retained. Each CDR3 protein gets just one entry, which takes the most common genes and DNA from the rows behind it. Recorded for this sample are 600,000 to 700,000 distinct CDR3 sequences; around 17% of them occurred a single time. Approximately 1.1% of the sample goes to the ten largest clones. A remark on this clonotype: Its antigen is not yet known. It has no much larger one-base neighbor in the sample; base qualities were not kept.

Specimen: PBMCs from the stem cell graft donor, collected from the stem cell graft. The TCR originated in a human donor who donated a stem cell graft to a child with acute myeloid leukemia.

The DNA sequence is TGTGCCAGCAGCTCCCAGACAGGGATGAACACTGAAGCTTTCTTT. Translated, this gives CASSSQTGMNTEAFF. The chain employs TRBV7-2 and TRBJ1-1; 7 nucleotides in the junction match TRBD1. V trim: 4 bases; J trim: 0 bases; unmatched bases: 5. The CDR3 contains 15 residues, cysteine and phenylalanine counted. Only CDR3 DNA is held: 45 bases, read in frame from base 1. From a lookup of the germline V gene, CDR1 and CDR2 are SGHTA and FQGNSA.